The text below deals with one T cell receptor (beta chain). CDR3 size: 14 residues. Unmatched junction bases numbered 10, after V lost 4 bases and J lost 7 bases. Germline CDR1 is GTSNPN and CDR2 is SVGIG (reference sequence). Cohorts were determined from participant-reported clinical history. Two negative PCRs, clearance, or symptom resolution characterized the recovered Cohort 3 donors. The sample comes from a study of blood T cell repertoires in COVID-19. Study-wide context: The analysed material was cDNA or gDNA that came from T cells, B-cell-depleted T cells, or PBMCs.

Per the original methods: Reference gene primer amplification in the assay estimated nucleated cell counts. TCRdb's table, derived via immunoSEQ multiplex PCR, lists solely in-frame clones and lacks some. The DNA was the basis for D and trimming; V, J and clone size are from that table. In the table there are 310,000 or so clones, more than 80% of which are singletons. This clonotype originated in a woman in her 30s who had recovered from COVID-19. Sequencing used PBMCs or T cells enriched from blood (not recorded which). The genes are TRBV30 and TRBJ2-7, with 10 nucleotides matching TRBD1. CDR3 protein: CAWKPRTGGKEQYF. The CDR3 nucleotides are TGTGCCTGGAAACCCCGGACAGGGGGAAAGGAGCAGTACTTC.